The clone carrying this T cell receptor beta chain was recorded a few times. The sample comes from a study of blood T cell repertoires in COVID-19. Study in general: Whether acute or convalescent, the COVID-19 samples came from the United States, Italy and Spain. T cells, B-cell-depleted T cells, or PBMCs supplied cDNA or gDNA.

Germline values: CDR1 MDHEN, CDR2 SYDVKM. V was cut by 1 base and J by 2 bases, with 9 bases left in between. The CDR3 consists of 15 residues. Sequenced by immunoSEQ multiplex PCR; TCRdb stores in-frame clones only, minus some. The top ten clones hold about 7% of a sample with about 300,000 clones, around 88% of them seen once. J is TRBJ1-5 and V is TRBV28; D gene uncertain. The sequencing input was peripheral blood. The clonotype originates from a woman in her twenties or thirties who had recovered from COVID-19. CDR3 region: CASSLSPRGNQPQHF. CDR3 DNA: TGTGCCAGCAGTTTATCCCCCCGGGGCAATCAGCCCCAGCATTTT.